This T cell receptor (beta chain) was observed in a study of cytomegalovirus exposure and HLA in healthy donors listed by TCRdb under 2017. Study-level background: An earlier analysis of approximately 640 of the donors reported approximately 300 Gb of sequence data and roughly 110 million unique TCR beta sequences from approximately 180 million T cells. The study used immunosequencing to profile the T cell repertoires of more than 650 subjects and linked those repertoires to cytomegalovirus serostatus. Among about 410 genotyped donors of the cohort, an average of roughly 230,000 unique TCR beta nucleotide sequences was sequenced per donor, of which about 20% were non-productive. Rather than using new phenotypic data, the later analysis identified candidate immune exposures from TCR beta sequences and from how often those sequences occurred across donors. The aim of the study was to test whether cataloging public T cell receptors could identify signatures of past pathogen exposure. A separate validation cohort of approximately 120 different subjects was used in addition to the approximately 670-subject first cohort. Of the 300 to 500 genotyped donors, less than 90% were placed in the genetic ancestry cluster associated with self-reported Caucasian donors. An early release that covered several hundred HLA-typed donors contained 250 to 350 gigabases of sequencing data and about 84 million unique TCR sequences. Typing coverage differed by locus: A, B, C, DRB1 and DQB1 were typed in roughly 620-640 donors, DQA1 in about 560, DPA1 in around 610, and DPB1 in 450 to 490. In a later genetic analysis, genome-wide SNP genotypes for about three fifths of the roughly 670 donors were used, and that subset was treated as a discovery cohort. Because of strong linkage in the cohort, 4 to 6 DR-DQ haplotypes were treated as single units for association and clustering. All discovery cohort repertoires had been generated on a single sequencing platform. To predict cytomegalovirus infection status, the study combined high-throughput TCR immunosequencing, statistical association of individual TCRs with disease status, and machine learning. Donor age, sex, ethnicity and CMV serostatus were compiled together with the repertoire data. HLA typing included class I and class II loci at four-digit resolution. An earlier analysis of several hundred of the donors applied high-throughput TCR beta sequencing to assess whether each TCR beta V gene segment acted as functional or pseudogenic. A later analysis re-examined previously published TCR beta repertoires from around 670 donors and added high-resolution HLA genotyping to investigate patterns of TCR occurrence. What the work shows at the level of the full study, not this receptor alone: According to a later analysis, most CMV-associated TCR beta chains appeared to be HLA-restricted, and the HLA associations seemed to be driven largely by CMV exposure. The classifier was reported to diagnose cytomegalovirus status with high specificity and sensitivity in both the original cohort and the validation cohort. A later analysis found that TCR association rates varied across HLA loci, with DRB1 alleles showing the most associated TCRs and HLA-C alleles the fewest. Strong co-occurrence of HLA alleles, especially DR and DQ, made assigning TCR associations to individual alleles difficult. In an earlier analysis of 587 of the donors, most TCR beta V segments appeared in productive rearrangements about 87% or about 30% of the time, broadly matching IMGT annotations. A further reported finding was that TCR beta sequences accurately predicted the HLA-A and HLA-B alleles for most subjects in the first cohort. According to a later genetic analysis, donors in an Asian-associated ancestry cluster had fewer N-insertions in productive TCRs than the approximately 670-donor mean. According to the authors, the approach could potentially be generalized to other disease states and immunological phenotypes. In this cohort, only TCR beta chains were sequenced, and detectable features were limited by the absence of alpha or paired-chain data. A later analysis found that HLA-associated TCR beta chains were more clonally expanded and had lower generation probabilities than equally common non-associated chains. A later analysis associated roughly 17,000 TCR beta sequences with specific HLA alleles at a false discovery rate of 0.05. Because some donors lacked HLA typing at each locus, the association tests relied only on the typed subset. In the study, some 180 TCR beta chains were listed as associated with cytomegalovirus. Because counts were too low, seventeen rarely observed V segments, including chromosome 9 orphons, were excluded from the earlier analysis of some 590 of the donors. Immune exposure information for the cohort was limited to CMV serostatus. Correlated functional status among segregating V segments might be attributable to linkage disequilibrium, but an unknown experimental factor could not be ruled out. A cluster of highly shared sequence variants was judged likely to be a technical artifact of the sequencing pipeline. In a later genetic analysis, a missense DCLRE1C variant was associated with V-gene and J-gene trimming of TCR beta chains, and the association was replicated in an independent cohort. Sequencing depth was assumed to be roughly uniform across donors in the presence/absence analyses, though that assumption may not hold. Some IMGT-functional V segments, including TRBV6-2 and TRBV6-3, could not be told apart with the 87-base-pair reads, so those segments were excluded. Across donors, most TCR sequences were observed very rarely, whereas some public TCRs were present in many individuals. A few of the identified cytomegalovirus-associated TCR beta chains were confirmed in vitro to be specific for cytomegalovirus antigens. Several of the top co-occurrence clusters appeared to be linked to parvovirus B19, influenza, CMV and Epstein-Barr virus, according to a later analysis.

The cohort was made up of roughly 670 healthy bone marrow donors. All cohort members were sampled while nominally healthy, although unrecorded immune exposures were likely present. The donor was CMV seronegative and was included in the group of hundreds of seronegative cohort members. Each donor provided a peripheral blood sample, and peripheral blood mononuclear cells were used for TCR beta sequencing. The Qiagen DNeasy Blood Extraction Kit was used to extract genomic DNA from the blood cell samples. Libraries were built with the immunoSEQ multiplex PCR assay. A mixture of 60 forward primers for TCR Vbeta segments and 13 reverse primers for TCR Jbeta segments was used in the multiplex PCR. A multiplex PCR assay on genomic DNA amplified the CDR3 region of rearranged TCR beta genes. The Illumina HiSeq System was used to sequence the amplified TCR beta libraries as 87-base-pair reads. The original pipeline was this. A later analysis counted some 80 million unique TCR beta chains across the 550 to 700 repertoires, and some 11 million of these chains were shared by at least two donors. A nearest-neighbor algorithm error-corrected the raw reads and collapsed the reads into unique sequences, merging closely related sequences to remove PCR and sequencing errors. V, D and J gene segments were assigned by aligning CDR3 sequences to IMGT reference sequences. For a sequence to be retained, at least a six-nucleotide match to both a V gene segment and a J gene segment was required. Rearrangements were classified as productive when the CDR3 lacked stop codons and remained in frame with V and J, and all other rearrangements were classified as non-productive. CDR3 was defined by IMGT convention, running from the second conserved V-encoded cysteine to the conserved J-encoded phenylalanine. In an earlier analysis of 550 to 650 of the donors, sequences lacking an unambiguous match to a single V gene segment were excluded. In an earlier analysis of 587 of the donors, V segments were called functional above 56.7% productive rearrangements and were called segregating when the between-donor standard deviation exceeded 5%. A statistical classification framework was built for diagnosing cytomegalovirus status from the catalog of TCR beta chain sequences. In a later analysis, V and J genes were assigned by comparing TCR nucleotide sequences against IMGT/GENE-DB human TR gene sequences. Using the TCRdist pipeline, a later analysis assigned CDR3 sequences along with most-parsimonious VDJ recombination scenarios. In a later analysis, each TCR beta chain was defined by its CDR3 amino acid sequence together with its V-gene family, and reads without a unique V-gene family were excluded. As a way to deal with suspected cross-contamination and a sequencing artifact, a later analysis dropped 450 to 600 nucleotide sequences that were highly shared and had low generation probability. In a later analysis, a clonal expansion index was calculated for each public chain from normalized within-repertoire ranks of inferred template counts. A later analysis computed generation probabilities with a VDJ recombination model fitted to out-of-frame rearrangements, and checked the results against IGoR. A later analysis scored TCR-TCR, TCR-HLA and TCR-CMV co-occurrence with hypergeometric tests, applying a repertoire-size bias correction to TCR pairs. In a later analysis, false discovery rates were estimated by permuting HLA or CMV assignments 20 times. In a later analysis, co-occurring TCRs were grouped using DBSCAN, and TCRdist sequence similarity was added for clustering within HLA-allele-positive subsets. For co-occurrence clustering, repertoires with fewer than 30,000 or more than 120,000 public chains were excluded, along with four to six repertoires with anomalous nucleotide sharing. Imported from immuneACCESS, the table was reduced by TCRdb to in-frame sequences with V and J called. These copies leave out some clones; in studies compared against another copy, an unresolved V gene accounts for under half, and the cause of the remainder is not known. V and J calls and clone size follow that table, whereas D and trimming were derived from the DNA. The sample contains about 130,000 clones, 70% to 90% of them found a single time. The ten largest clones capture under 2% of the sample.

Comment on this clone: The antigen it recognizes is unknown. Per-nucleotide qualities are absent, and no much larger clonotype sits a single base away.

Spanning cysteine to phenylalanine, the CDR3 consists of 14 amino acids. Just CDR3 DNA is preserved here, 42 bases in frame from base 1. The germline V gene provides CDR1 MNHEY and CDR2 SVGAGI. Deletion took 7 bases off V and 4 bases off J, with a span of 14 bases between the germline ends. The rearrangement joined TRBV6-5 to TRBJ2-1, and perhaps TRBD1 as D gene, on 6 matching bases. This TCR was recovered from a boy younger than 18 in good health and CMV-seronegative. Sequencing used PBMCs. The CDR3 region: CASKIQGSYNEQFF. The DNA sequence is TGTGCCAGCAAAATCCAGGGGAGTTACAATGAGCAGTTCTTC.